This TCR beta chain was identified during a study of cytomegalovirus exposure and HLA in healthy donors. On this clone itself: Antigen specificity is unknown.

There were likely unrecorded immune exposures, though donors were nominally healthy when sampled. Study results and limitations: The authors later found TCR association rates varying by HLA locus, with DRB1 most and HLA-C fewest.

The PCR employed 60 Vbeta primers together with 13 Jbeta primers. Per the authors' pipeline: In a later analysis, roughly 11 million of approximately 80 million unique beta chains occurred in at least two donors. Here immunoSEQ multiplex PCR was the method, and the copy in TCRdb shows in-frame clones only, minus some. That table gives V, J and clone size, and the DNA gave D and trimming. Its clone listing holds about 200,000 clones. The CDR3 runs to 12 residues. V was clipped by 2 bases and J by 5 bases, with 8 bases between them. Germline CDR1 SGHNT, CDR2 YYREEE (reference sequence). Material for sequencing was PBMCs. This clonotype was sampled from a girl aged 2 to 9 in good health and CMV-seropositive. This sequence joins TRBV5-4 and TRBJ2-7, with unresolved D. The CDR3 loop is CASSFSFHEQYF. The CDR3 DNA reads as TGTGCCAGCAGCTTCTCCTTCCACGAGCAGTACTTC. The full variable domain, rest sourced from reference TRBV5-4 and TRBJ2-7, is ETGVTQSPTHLIKTRGQQVTLRCSSQSGHNTVSWYQQALGQGPQFIFQYYREEENGRGNFPPRFSGLQFPNYSSELNVNALELDDSALYLCASSFSFHEQYFGPGTRLTVT.